Listed here are 28 T cell receptor beta chains from one sample, sequenced in a study of blood T cell repertoires in COVID-19. Only in-frame clones appear in the TCRdb table, and some are missing; sequencing was by immunoSEQ multiplex PCR. The table records 25,000 to 35,000 clones, around nine tenths of them present only once. The sequenced material came from peripheral blood. These receptors were collected from a human donor in a cohort sampled during active COVID-19. The donor label of this sample is uncertain.

This chain connects TRBV7-2 to TRBJ1-1; D is perhaps TRBD1 (5 bases). The V and J ends lost 1 base and 4 bases respectively, with 10 bases between them. The CDR3 spans 14 residues. CDR1 and CDR2 from the germline V gene are SGHTA and FQGNSA. The CDR3 region has the DNA TGTGCCAGCAGCTTAGGAAGGGGCTCCACTGAAGCTTTCTTT. Its protein product is CASSLGRGSTEAFF.

The rearrangement uses TRBV5-4 and TRBJ2-2; 15 bases match TRBD2. Germline CDR1 reads SGHNT; CDR2 reads YYREEE (reference sequence). The V and J ends lost 3 bases and 5 bases, in that order; junction bases with no gene match: 5. The CDR3 length is 17 residues. CDR3 nucleotides: TGTGCCAGCAGCTACGGACTAGCGGGAGGGCGGACCGGGGAGCTGTTTTTT. It codes for CASSYGLAGGRTGELFF.

The V gene is TRBV18, the J gene TRBJ2-1, with 9 bases aligning to TRBD1. Trimming removed 2 bases from V and 3 bases from J; junction bases left unmatched: 5. In germline, CDR1 is KGHSH, CDR2 LQKENI. The CDR3 loop spans 16 amino acids. Written as DNA, the CDR3 is TGTGCCAGCTCACCAAACAGGGGGCAGCTCTACAATGAGCAGTTCTTC. This sequence encodes CASSPNRGQLYNEQFF.

The chain recombines TRBV11-3 with TRBJ1-1; tentative D call: TRBD1 (5 bases). Germline V gene lookup returns CDR1 SGHNT and CDR2 YENEEA. Trimming removed 5 bases at V and 3 bases at J, with 10 bases between. This CDR3 contains 13 residues. The chain's CDR3 is CASSHGGDTEAFF. CDR3 in DNA: TGTGCCAGCAGCCATGGGGGGGACACTGAAGCTTTCTTT.

The chain is built from TRBV15 and TRBJ2-7, with 8 bases lining up with TRBD1. This CDR3 has 16 amino acids. Germline V gene lookup returns CDR1 LNHNV and CDR2 YYDKDF (reference sequence). V lost 5 bases and J lost 3; bases outside the gene matches: 12. In nucleotides, the CDR3 is TGTGCCACCAGCGGATCTCTGCCGGGACAGGACTACGAGCAGTACTTC. Its protein product is CATSGSLPGQDYEQYF.

This clone was seen a handful of times. The CDR3 here is CASSFYRDTRELFF. The DNA for the CDR3 is TGTGCCAGCAGCTTCTACAGGGACACAAGGGAGCTGTTTTTT. The chain combines TRBV5-5 with TRBJ2-2; TRBD1 is a possible D gene (6 bases). This CDR3 is built from 14 residues. The germline gives CDR1 SGHKS, CDR2 YYEKEE (reference sequence). Trimming removed 2 bases from V and 9 bases from J, with 14 bases in between.

In its sample, this clone was seen once. V usage is TRBV9 and J usage is TRBJ1-2, with D tentatively TRBD1 (6 bases). V lost 4 bases, J lost 1 base, and 14 bases lay in between. Germline CDR1 SGDLS, CDR2 YYNGEE. CDR3 length: 15 residues. This chain's CDR3 is CASSPRRDINYGYTF. The CDR3 coding sequence is TGTGCCAGCAGCCCCCGCCGGGACATTAACTATGGCTACACCTTC.

The chain uses TRBV10-3 and TRBJ2-7; 7 bases align to TRBD2. Unmatched junction bases numbered 9, after V lost 2 bases and J lost 8 bases. There are 14 residues in the CDR3. CDR1 is ENHRY, CDR2 SYGVKD, per germline. CDR3 bases: TGTGCCATCAGTGAGGGGAGGGGACCGTTAAAGCAGTACTTC. Residues: CAISEGRGPLKQYF.

This clone has just one count. The chain couples TRBV18 to TRBJ2-5, with D unclear. The V end was cut by 1 base, the J end by 2 bases, with 8 bases between. The CDR3 loop spans 14 amino acids. Germline loops: CDR1 KGHSH, CDR2 LQKENI. The CDR3 loop reads CASSPQDIQETQYF. The CDR3 nucleotides are TGTGCCAGCTCACCACAAGACATACAAGAGACCCAGTACTTC.

The gene calls are TRBV29-1 and TRBJ2-3; D remains ambiguous. CDR3 length: 12 amino acids. Between the trimmed V and J ends, which lost 7 bases and 1 base, there was a span of 9 bases. From germline, CDR1 is SQVTM and CDR2 ANQGSEA. CDR3 coding DNA: TGCAGCGCTCCCCGCGGCACAGATACGCAGTATTTT. This translates into CSAPRGTDTQYF.

This clone was observed a handful of times. This rearrangement joins TRBV9 to TRBJ2-1, with 8 nucleotides matching TRBD2. The CDR3 is made up of 17 amino acids. Trimming took 0 bases from V and 4 from J; bases not matched to a gene: 9. From germline, CDR1 is SGDLS and CDR2 YYNGEE. CDR3 region: CASSVGVRTSGYNEQFF. The CDR3 DNA sequence: TGTGCCAGCAGCGTAGGTGTTAGAACTAGCGGTTACAATGAGCAGTTCTTC.

The V gene is TRBV7-8, the J gene TRBJ2-1; TRBD2 matches at 7 bases. With V trimmed by 0 bases and J by 11 bases, 7 bases remained unmatched. CDR1 and CDR2 from the germline V gene are SGHVS and FQNEAQ. The CDR3 is made up of 14 amino acids. The CDR3 DNA reads as TGTGCCAGCAGCTTAGCAGGGGAGGGAGGTAAGCAGTTCTTC. Amino acid sequence: CASSLAGEGGKQFF.

The V gene is TRBV3-1 (or the pseudogene TRBV3-2), the J gene TRBJ2-3, with D perhaps TRBD2 (7 bases). CDR1 and CDR2 (germline): LGHDT, YNNKEL (reference sequence). CDR3 length: 14 amino acids. V shed 6 bases and J shed 5 bases, with 15 bases lying between them. Here the CDR3 reads CASRSGIQGDTQYF. The CDR3 DNA sequence: TGTGCCAGCAGGAGCGGGATACAGGGAGATACGCAGTATTTT.

This chain connects TRBV19 to TRBJ2-4; D may be TRBD2 (6 bases). CDR3 size: 13 residues. Germline loops: CDR1 LNHDA, CDR2 SQIVND (reference sequence). V shed 7 bases and J shed 7 bases, with 14 bases lying between them. CDR3 DNA sequence: TGTGCCAGTACTCACGATCGGGGGAACATTCAGTACTTC. Amino acids: CASTHDRGNIQYF.

This chain joins TRBV10-2 and TRBJ1-5, with 7 bases aligning to TRBD1. The CDR3 runs 13 residues. Germline V gives CDR1 WSHSY, CDR2 SAAADI. The V and J ends lost 5 bases and 9 bases, in that order; junction bases with no gene match: 7. The DNA for the CDR3 is TGCGCCAGCAGTCCGACCTCAGGGGGGCCCCAGCATTTT. This codes for CASSPTSGGPQHF.

The chain is built from TRBV5-5 and TRBJ1-2, with TRBD1 as a possible D gene (5 bases). V was trimmed by 7 bases and J by 3 bases, leaving 13 bases between them. This CDR3 has 13 residues. CDR1 and CDR2 (germline): SGHKS, YYEKEE (reference sequence). The CDR3 region has the DNA TGTGCCAGCGAGCCCGGGGGTGACTATGGCTACACCTTC. Amino acid sequence: CASEPGGDYGYTF.

The rearrangement joins TRBV13 to TRBJ2-7, with 11 nucleotides matching TRBD2. This CDR3 is built from 15 residues. V was pared by 4 bases and J by 2 bases, with 4 bases of the junction left unmatched. CDR1 and CDR2 (germline): PRHDT, FYEKMQ (reference sequence). The DNA for the CDR3 is TGTGCCAGCAGCTCTAGCGGGAGGAACACCTACGAGCAGTACTTC. Amino acid sequence: CASSSSGRNTYEQYF.

This clone appeared once. The chain recombines TRBV9 with TRBJ2-1, with 9 bases that match TRBD2. The CDR3 sequence is 20 residues long. V lost 4 bases to trimming and J lost 0 bases; unmatched junction nucleotides: 17. Per germline, CDR1 SGDLS and CDR2 YYNGEE. CDR3 in DNA: TGTGCCAGCAGCCCTCGTCCGGGGACTAGCAGACAGAGCTCCTACAATGAGCAGTTCTTC. Encoded protein: CASSPRPGTSRQSSYNEQFF.

The chain carries TRBV14 and TRBJ2-7, with 9 bases that match TRBD1. Germline CDR1 SGHDN, CDR2 FVKESK. CDR3 size: 13 residues. J lost 1 base, V lost 9 bases, and 4 bases had no gene match. The CDR3: CASRGTGSYEQYF. The CDR3 DNA is TGTGCCAGTAGGGGGACAGGGTCCTACGAGCAGTACTTC.

In its sample, this clone was seen once. DNA of the CDR3: TGTGCCAGCAGCAGCGGACCGTACAATGAGCAGTTCTTC. This codes for CASSSGPYNEQFF. V usage is TRBV12-3 or TRBV12-4 and J usage is TRBJ2-1; D is possibly TRBD2 (5 bases). V gave up 6 bases and J gave up 4 bases, with 10 bases separating them. The CDR3 is 13 amino acids.

The rearrangement uses TRBV27 and TRBJ2-5; 12 bases match TRBD2. The CDR3 is 14 residues long. Germline V gene lookup returns CDR1 MNHEY and CDR2 SMNVEV (reference sequence). Trimming took 6 bases from V and 3 from J; bases not matched to a gene: 2. The DNA for the CDR3 is TGTGCCAGCAGACGGACTAGCGGGAAAGAGACCCAGTACTTC. Translation: CASRRTSGKETQYF.

V and J are TRBV3-1 (or the pseudogene TRBV3-2) and TRBJ2-1; 11 bases are shared with TRBD2. CDR3 length: 14 amino acids. The V gene end was trimmed by 4 bases and the J gene end by 5 bases; junction bases not matched to a gene: 1. Germline-derived CDR1 and CDR2 are LGHDT and YNNKEL (reference sequence). Written as DNA, the CDR3 is TGTGCCAGCAGCCGACTAGCGGGGAACAATGAGCAGTTCTTC. Protein sequence: CASSRLAGNNEQFF.

This clone has only one observation. The rearrangement uses TRBV6-5 and TRBJ1-2; 8 positions agree with TRBD1. The V gene's germline CDR1 is MNHEY and CDR2 SVGAGI. This CDR3 spans 15 amino acids. V lost 5 bases to trimming and J lost 8 bases; unmatched junction nucleotides: 13. The CDR3 DNA sequence: TGTGCCAGCAGTCGAGGACAGGGACCATTCGGGGGCTACACCTTC. Translated, it gives CASSRGQGPFGGYTF.

The chain recombines TRBV30 with TRBJ2-7, with D perhaps TRBD1 (5 bases). V dropped 8 bases and J dropped 0 bases, with 14 bases sitting between them. Germline assignment: CDR1 GTSNPN and CDR2 SVGIG (reference sequence). The CDR3 spans 13 residues. CDR3 sequence: CAVQALSSYEQYF. The DNA of the CDR3 is TGTGCCGTACAGGCTTTGAGCTCCTACGAGCAGTACTTC.

The chain is built from TRBV28 and TRBJ1-1; D uncertain. The germline V gene has CDR1 MDHEN and CDR2 SYDVKM. V was clipped by 2 bases and J by 2 bases, with 9 bases between them. The length of the CDR3 is 14 residues. CDR3: CASSLRQRNTEAFF. The CDR3 bases are TGTGCCAGCAGTTTACGGCAGCGAAACACTGAAGCTTTCTTT.

The rearrangement uses TRBV18 and TRBJ1-1, with D possibly being TRBD1 (5 bases). The CDR3 sequence is 13 residues long. With 3 bases removed from V and 0 bases from J, the gap between germline ends came to 5 bases. Germline V gives CDR1 KGHSH, CDR2 LQKENI. The CDR3 here is CASSPTVNTEAFF. CDR3 DNA sequence: TGTGCCAGCTCACCGACAGTGAACACTGAAGCTTTCTTT.

The chain recombines TRBV7-8 with TRBJ1-3; TRBD1 might be the D (5 bases). Germline CDR1 reads SGHVS; CDR2 reads FQNEAQ. This CDR3 region has 14 residues. V gave up 1 base and J gave up 11 bases, with 15 bases separating them. The CDR3 here is CASSLGGGTPAIYF. The CDR3 region has the DNA TGTGCCAGCAGCTTAGGGGGGGGAACGCCTGCCATATATTTT.

DNA of the CDR3: TGTGCCAGCAGCGCGGGACAGGCCAACAATGGCTACACCTTC. Residues: CASSAGQANNGYTF. This sequence joins TRBV5-6 and TRBJ1-2; 8 bases line up with TRBD1. The germline gives CDR1 SGHDT, CDR2 YYEEEE. The CDR3 is 14 amino acids. The ends lost 4 bases at V and 6 bases at J; junction bases unmatched: 8.